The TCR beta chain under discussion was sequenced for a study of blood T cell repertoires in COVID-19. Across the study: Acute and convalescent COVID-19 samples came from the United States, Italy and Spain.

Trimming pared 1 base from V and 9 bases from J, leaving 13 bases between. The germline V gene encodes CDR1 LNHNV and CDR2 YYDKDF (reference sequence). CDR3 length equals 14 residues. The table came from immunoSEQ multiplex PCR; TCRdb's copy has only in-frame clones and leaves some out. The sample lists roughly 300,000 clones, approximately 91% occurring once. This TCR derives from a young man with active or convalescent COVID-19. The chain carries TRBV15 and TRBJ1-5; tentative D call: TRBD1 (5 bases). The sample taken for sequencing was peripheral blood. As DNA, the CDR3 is TGTGCCACCAGCAGAGGGGGGGGAATCAGGCCCCAGCATTTT. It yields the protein CATSRGGGIRPQHF. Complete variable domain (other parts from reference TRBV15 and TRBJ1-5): DAMVIQNPRYQVTQFGKPVTLSCSQTLNHNVMYWYQQKSSQAPKLLFHYYDKDFNNEADTPDNFQSRRPNTSFCFLDIRSPGLGDTAMYLCATSRGGGIRPQHFGDGTRLSIL.